The 21 T cell receptor beta chains listed next were all sequenced from one sample in a study of cytomegalovirus exposure and HLA in healthy donors (TCRdb year 2017). The library came from the immunoSEQ multiplex PCR assay. The multiplex PCR relied on a mix of 60 forward primers for TCR Vbeta segments and 13 reverse primers for TCR Jbeta segments. TCRdb limited this immuneACCESS table to in-frame rearrangements with V and J called. A share of clones is missing; checked studies link under half to unresolved V genes, and the rest is unexplained. The sample table records some 96,000 clones; 60% to 75% of these occur just once. Under 4% of the sample is held by the ten biggest clonotypes. The sequencing input was PBMCs. All receptors derive from a man in his 60s in good health and CMV-seronegative.

This clone has only a few counts. The CDR3 is CASSLAGTVETYEQYF. In DNA form, the CDR3 reads TGCGCCAGCAGCTTGGCCGGGACAGTTGAGACCTACGAGCAGTACTTC. This chain joins TRBV5-1 and TRBJ2-7; the match to TRBD1 covers 7 bases. CDR1 and CDR2 (germline): SGHRS, YFSETQ. The CDR3 is 16 residues long. The V gene end was trimmed by 0 bases and the J gene end by 2 bases; junction bases not matched to a gene: 8.

Note on this clone: Germline is not matched at one junction end, which may reflect a read error. The chain carries TRBV7-2 and TRBJ2-7, with D possibly TRBD1 on 6 matching bases. Germline V lookup: CDR1 SGHTA, CDR2 FQGNSA. This CDR3 contains 16 residues. The CDR3 here is CASRQAPGRGVYERYF. The CDR3 DNA follows: TGTGCCAGCAGGCAAGCGCCAGGCAGGGGAGTATACGAGCGGTACTTC.

This clone was picked up a small number of times. The genes are TRBV5-1 and TRBJ2-7; no reliable D call. The CDR3 is made up of 15 amino acids. Deletions cut 0 bases from V and 6 bases from J, with 16 bases between. Germline loops: CDR1 SGHRS, CDR2 YFSETQ. In nucleotides, the CDR3 is TGCGCCAGCAGCTTGGAGTCCCCAGGAACGCGCGAGCAGTACTTC. Translated: CASSLESPGTREQYF.

The CDR3 protein is CASSPTGVVETQYF. In DNA, the CDR3 is TGTGCCAGCAGCCCGACAGGGGTCGTAGAGACCCAGTACTTC. This chain links TRBV11-2 with TRBJ2-5; 8 bases are a match to TRBD1. Germline loops: CDR1 SGHAT, CDR2 FQNNGV. The CDR3 consists of 14 residues. V lost 5 bases, J lost 4 bases, and 6 bases stayed unmatched. Based on the CDR3 plus reference TRBV11-2 and TRBJ2-5, the full variable domain is EAGVAQSPRYKIIEKRQSVAFWCNPISGHATLYWYQQILGQGPKLLIQFQNNGVVDDSQLPKDRFSAERLKGVDSTLKIQPAKLEDSAVYLCASSPTGVVETQYFGPGTRLLVL.

The chain uses TRBV19 and TRBJ1-5; D might be TRBD1 (5 bases). Germline V CDR1 and CDR2: LNHDA, SQIVND (reference sequence). CDR3 length: 15 amino acids. Trimming shortened V by 0 bases and J by 2 bases, and 8 bases separated the two germline ends. The chain's CDR3 is CASSIEGVRNQPQHF. The CDR3 bases are TGTGCCAGTAGTATAGAAGGGGTGCGCAATCAGCCCCAGCATTTT.

This chain joins TRBV5-1 and TRBJ2-5; TRBD2 matches 13 bases. With V trimmed by 4 bases and J by 3 bases, 3 bases remained unmatched. CDR3 size: 15 residues. Per the germline V gene, CDR1 is SGHRS and CDR2 is YFSETQ. CDR3 DNA: TGCGCCAGCAGCAAGGGACTAGCGGGGAAAGAGACCCAGTACTTC. This encodes CASSKGLAGKETQYF.

The CDR3 spells CASSTGLATDTQYF. The DNA for the CDR3 is TGTGCCAGCAGTACGGGACTAGCAACAGATACGCAGTATTTT. The chain is built from TRBV6-5 and TRBJ2-3, with 9 bases fitting TRBD2. The CDR3 is 14 amino acids. CDR1 is MNHEY, CDR2 SVGAGI, per germline. With 5 bases clipped from V and 3 bases from J, the junction kept 3 bases outside the gene matches.

The rearrangement joins TRBV4-1 to TRBJ1-5; no clear D gene. CDR1 and CDR2 from the germline V gene are MGHRA and YSYEKL. This CDR3 is built from 19 residues. Between the trimmed V and J ends, which lost 1 base and 0 bases, there was a span of 19 bases. The CDR3 nucleotides read TGCGCCAGCAGCCAAGGTTTCGCGGGCGCCGGGTATAGCAATCAGCCCCAGCATTTT. This encodes CASSQGFAGAGYSNQPQHF.

The gene calls are TRBV2 and TRBJ2-4; the match to TRBD2 covers 8 bases. Germline V CDR1 and CDR2: SNHLY, FYNNEI. V gave up 1 base and J gave up 9 bases; unmatched junction bases: 11. The CDR3 is made up of 16 amino acids. The CDR3 region has the DNA TGTGCCAGCAGTGAAGAATCGGGTCGGGGGGGAGGCATTCAGTACTTC. This translates into CASSEESGRGGGIQYF.

V is TRBV9 and J is TRBJ2-2; TRBD2 matches 12 bases. Germline values: CDR1 SGDLS, CDR2 YYNGEE. With V trimmed by 0 bases and J by 6 bases, 3 bases remained unmatched. The CDR3 sequence is 16 residues long. The CDR3: CASSVDLAGGPGELFF. Here the CDR3 DNA reads TGTGCCAGCAGCGTAGATCTAGCGGGAGGGCCCGGGGAGCTGTTTTTT.

The V and J genes are TRBV11-2 and TRBJ1-1, with 9 bases identical to TRBD1. The CDR3 runs 14 residues. Germline V gene sequence: CDR1 SGHAT, CDR2 FQNNGV. V lost 5 bases, J lost 5 bases, and 6 bases stayed unmatched. CDR3 loop: CASSPDRGGTEAFF. As DNA, the CDR3 is TGTGCCAGCAGCCCGGACAGGGGCGGTACTGAAGCTTTCTTT.

The genes are TRBV5-4 and TRBJ1-2; D is perhaps TRBD1 (5 bases). The V end was cut by 0 bases, the J end by 7 bases, with 7 bases between. Per the germline V gene, CDR1 is SGHNT and CDR2 is YYREEE (reference sequence). This CDR3 is 12 amino acids long. CDR3 sequence reads: CASSLEGVGYTF. The CDR3 bases are TGTGCCAGCAGCTTGGAAGGGGTTGGCTACACCTTC.

The chain links TRBV6-6 to TRBJ1-1; a weak D match, TRBD1 (5 bases). The ends were cut back, 7 bases at V and 1 base at J, with 13 bases in the middle. The CDR3 is 14 amino acids. CDR1 and CDR2 from the germline V gene are MNHNY and SVGAGI (reference sequence). Written as DNA, the CDR3 is TGTGCCAGCATCAAGACGGACACGAACACTGAAGCTTTCTTT. Residues: CASIKTDTNTEAFF.

In its sample, this clone was seen a few times. The chain has TRBV6-5 and TRBJ2-7, with D tentatively TRBD2 (5 bases). From germline, CDR1 is MNHEY and CDR2 SVGAGI. The CDR3 spans 15 residues. Trimming pared 0 bases from V and 2 bases from J, leaving 11 bases between. The CDR3 region has the DNA TGTGCCAGCAGTTACTCTAAATGGGAGACCTACGAGCAGTACTTC. Translated: CASSYSKWETYEQYF.

This chain connects TRBV6-6 to TRBJ1-4; 7 positions agree with TRBD1. This CDR3 region has 16 residues. Germline V gene data show CDR1 as MNHNY and CDR2 as SVGAGI (reference sequence). V trimming: 3 bases; J trimming: 0 bases; junction bases outside the gene matches: 4. The CDR3 spells CASSYYQGATNEKLFF. CDR3 nucleotide sequence: TGTGCCAGCAGTTATTATCAGGGGGCAACTAATGAAAAACTGTTTTTT.

This clone was counted only a few times. The V and J genes are TRBV6-5 and TRBJ1-2; D remains ambiguous. This CDR3 has 14 amino acids. V shed 5 bases and J shed 12 bases, with 22 bases lying between them. Per the germline V gene, CDR1 is MNHEY and CDR2 is SVGAGI. The CDR3 protein is CASSESSEVGRNTF. In DNA form, the CDR3 reads TGTGCCAGCAGTGAAAGTAGTGAAGTGGGCAGGAACACCTTC.

The V and J genes are TRBV6-6 and TRBJ2-7; 8 bases map to TRBD1. Germline lookup yields CDR1 MNHNY and CDR2 SVGAGI (reference sequence). With V trimmed by 8 bases and J by 0 bases, 3 bases remained unmatched. This CDR3 comprises 13 residues. The CDR3 DNA follows: TGTGCCAGCGGGCAGGGGGCCTCCTACGAGCAGTACTTC. This translates into CASGQGASYEQYF.

The chain joins TRBV12-5 to TRBJ2-1; possible D gene TRBD2, 5 bases. There are 12 residues in the CDR3. Trimming removed 5 bases at V and 7 bases at J, with 9 bases between. Per the germline V gene, CDR1 is LGHNT and CDR2 is FRNRAP. The CDR3 coding sequence is TGTGCTAGTGGTCGTAGGAGGAATGAGCAGTTCTTC. The encoded protein is CASGRRRNEQFF.

This clone was seen only once. This sequence joins TRBV2 and TRBJ1-6; D is perhaps TRBD1 (6 bases). There are 15 residues in the CDR3. The germline V gene encodes CDR1 SNHLY and CDR2 FYNNEI. V dropped 8 bases and J dropped 7 bases, with 18 bases sitting between them. CDR3 loop: CASFHGGAKNSPLHF. The CDR3 DNA reads TGTGCCAGCTTCCACGGGGGGGCGAAGAATTCACCCCTCCACTTT.

This clone came up once. The V call is TRBV6-6, the J call TRBJ2-5; D may be TRBD1 (6 bases). Between the trimmed V and J ends, which lost 8 bases and 2 bases, there was a span of 9 bases. CDR1 and CDR2 from the germline V gene are MNHNY and SVGAGI (reference sequence). This CDR3 comprises 12 residues. Here the CDR3 reads CASAQGQETQYF. The CDR3 nucleotides are TGTGCCAGCGCACAGGGTCAAGAGACCCAGTACTTC.

The gene calls are TRBV2 and TRBJ1-4, with TRBD1 identical over 10 bases. The CDR3 totals 15 residues. V was clipped by 9 bases and J by 5 bases; unmatched bases: 9. Germline V gene data show CDR1 as SNHLY and CDR2 as FYNNEI. CDR3 coding DNA: TGTGCCAGTTTTTTCCGGACAGGGGGGAATGAAAAACTGTTTTTT. It is translated as CASFFRTGGNEKLFF.